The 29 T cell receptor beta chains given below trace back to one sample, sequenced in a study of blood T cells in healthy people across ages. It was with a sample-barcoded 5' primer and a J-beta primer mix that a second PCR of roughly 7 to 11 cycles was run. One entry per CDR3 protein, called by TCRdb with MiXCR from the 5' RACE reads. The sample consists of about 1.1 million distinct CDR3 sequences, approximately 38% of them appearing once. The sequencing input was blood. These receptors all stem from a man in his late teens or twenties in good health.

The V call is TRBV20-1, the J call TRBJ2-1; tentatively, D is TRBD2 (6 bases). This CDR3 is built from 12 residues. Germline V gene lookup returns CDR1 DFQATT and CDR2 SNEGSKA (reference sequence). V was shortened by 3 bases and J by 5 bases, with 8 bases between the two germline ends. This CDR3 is CSASRGNNEQFF. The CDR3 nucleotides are TGCAGTGCTAGCCGGGGGAACAATGAGCAGTTCTTC.

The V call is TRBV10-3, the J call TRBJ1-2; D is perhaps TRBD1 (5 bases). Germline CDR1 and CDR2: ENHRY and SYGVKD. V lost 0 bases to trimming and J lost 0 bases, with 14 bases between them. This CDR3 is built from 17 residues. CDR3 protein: CAISESGRGSTNYGYTF. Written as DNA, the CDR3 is TGTGCCATCAGTGAGTCGGGGAGGGGATCTACTAACTATGGCTACACCTTC.

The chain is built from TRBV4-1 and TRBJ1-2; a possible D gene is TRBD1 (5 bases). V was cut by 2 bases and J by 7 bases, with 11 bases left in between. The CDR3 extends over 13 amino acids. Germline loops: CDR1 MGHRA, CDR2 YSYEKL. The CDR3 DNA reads TGCGCCAGCAGCCAAAATAGTGGGGCTGGCTACACCTTC. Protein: CASSQNSGAGYTF.

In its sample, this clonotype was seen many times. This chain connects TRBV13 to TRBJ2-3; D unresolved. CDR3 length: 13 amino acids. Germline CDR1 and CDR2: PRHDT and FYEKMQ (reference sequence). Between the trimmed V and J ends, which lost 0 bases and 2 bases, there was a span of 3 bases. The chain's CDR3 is CASSLGYTDTQYF. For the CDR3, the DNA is TGTGCCAGCAGCTTAGGATACACAGATACGCAGTATTTT.

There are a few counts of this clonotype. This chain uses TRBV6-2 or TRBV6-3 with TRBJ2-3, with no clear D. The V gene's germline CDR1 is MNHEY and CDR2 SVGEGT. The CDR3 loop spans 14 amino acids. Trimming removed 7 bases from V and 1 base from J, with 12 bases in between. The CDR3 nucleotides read TGTGCCAGCACCCAACGGCGTGGCACAGATACGCAGTATTTT. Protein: CASTQRRGTDTQYF.

The CDR3 sequence: CASSQDLGGSSTDTQYF. CDR3 sequence (DNA): TGTGCCAGCAGCCAAGATTTGGGGGGATCTAGCACAGATACGCAGTATTTT. The chain carries TRBV3-1 and TRBJ2-3; TRBD2 might be the D (6 bases). Germline V gene lookup returns CDR1 LGHDT and CDR2 YNNKEL (reference sequence). This CDR3 comprises 17 residues. V dropped 0 bases and J dropped 0 bases, with 13 bases sitting between them.

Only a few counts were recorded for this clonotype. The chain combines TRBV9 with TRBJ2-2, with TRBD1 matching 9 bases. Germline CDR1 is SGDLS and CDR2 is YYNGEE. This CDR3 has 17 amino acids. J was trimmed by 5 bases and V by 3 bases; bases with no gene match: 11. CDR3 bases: TGTGCCAGCAGCGCCACTCCCGGGACAGGGATGACCGGGGAGCTGTTTTTT. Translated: CASSATPGTGMTGELFF.

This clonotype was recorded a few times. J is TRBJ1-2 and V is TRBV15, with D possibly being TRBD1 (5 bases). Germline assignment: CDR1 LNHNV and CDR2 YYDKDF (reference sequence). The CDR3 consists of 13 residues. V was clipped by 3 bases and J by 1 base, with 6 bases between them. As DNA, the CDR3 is TGTGCCACCAGCAGTGGACATAACTATGGCTACACCTTC. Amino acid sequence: CATSSGHNYGYTF.

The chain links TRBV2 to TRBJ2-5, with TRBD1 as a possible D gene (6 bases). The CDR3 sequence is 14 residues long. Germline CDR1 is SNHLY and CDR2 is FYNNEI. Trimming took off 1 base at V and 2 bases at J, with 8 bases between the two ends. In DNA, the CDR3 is TGTGCCAGCAGTGAAGGAGGACAGCAAGAGACCCAGTACTTC. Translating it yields CASSEGGQQETQYF.

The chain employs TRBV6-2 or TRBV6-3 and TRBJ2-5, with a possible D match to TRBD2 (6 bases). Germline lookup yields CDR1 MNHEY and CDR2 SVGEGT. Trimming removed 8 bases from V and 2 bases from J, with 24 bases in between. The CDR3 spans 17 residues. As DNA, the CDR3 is TGTGCCAGCCGACCAGGTGGGGACTTTCGTCGTCAAGAGACCCAGTACTTC. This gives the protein CASRPGGDFRRQETQYF.

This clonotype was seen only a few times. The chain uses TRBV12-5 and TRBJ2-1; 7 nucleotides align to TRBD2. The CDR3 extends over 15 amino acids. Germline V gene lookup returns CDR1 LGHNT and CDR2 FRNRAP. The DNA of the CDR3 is TGTGCAACCCTCAACCCCGGGGGGTCGGGGAATGAGCAGTTCTTC. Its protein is CATLNPGGSGNEQFF.

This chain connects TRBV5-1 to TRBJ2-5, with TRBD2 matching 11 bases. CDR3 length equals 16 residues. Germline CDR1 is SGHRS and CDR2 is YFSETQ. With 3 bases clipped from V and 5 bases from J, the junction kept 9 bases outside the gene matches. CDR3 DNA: TGCGCCAGCAGCTCCCACCTAGCGGGAGGACTGGAGACCCAGTACTTC. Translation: CASSSHLAGGLETQYF.

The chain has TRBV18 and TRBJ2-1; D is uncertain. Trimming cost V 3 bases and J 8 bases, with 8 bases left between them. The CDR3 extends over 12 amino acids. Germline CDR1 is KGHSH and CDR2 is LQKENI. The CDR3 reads CASSPPSDEQFF. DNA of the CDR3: TGTGCCAGCTCACCGCCTTCGGATGAGCAGTTCTTC.

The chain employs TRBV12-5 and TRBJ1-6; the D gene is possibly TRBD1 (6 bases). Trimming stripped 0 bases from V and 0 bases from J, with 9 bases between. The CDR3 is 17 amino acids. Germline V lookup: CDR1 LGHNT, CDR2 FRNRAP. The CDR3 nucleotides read TGTGCTAGTGGTTTGGTTCAGGGGAGCTCCTATAATTCACCCCTCCACTTT. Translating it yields CASGLVQGSSYNSPLHF.

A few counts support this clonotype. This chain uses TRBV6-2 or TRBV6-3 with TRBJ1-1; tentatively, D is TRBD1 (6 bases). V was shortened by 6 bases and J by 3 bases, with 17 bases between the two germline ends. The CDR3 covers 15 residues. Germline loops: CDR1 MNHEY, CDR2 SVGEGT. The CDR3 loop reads CASRQGDLKYTEAFF. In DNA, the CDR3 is TGTGCCAGCAGACAGGGAGACCTCAAATACACTGAAGCTTTCTTT.

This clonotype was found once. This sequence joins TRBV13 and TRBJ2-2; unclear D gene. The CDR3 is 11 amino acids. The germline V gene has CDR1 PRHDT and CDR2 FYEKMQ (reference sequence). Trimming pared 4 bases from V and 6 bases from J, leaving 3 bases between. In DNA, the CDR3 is TGTGCCAGCAGCTGGTCCGGGGAGCTGTTTTTT. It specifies CASSWSGELFF.

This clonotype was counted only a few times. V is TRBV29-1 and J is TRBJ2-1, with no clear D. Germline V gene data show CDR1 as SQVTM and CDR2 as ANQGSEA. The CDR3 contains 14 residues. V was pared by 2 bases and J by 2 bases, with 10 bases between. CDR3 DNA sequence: TGCAGCGTTGAAACCCGAACCGCCTACAATGAGCAGTTCTTC. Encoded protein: CSVETRTAYNEQFF.

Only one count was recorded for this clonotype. The CDR3 DNA reads TGTGCCAGCAGCCCGGGACAGGGAGTGTCAGATACGCAGTATTTT. This codes for CASSPGQGVSDTQYF. V gene TRBV7-9 combines with J gene TRBJ2-3, with 9 bases matching TRBD1. This CDR3 is built from 15 residues. With V trimmed by 5 bases and J by 4 bases, 7 bases remained unmatched. Per the germline V gene, CDR1 is SEHNR and CDR2 is FQNEAQ (reference sequence).

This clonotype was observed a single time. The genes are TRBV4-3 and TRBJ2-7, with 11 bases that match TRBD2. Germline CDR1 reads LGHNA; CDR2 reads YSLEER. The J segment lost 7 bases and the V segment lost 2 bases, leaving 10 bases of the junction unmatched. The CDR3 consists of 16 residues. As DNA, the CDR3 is TGCGCCAGCAGCCAAACGGGGACTAGCGGATACAATGAGCAGTACTTC. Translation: CASSQTGTSGYNEQYF.

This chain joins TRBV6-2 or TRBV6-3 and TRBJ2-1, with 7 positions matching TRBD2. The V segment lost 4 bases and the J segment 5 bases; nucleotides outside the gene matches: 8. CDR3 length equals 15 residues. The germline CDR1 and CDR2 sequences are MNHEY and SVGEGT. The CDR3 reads CASSSYRGDNNEQFF. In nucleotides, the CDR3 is TGTGCCAGCAGTTCCTACCGGGGGGATAACAATGAGCAGTTCTTC.

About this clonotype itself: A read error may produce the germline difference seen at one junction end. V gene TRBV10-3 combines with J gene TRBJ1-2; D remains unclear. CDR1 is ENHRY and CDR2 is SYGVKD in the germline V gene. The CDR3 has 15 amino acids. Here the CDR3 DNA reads TGTACCATCAGTTCCCTTCCGACTCTTAACTATGGCTACACCTTC. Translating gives CTISSLPTLNYGYTF.

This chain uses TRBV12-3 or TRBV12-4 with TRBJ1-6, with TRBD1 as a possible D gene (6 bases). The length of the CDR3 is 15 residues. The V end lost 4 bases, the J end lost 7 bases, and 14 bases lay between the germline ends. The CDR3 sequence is CASSWGHGLNSPLHF. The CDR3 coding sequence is TGTGCCAGCAGTTGGGGACACGGCCTGAATTCACCCCTCCACTTT.

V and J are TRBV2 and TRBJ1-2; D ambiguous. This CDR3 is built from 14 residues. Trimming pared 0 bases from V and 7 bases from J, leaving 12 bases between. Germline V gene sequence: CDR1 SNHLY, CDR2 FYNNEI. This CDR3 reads CASSEALDGLGYTF. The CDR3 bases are TGTGCCAGCAGTGAAGCGCTTGATGGACTTGGCTACACCTTC.

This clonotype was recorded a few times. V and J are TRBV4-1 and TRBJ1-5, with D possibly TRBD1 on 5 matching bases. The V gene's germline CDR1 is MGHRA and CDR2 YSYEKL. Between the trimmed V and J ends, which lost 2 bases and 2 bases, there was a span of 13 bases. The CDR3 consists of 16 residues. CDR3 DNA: TGCGCCAGCAGCCAATACCAGGGATTGGGCAATCAGCCCCAGCATTTT. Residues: CASSQYQGLGNQPQHF.

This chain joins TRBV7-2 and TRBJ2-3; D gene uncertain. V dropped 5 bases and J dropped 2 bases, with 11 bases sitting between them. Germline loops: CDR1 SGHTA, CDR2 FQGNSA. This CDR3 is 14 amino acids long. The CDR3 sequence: CTSSPDILTDTQYF. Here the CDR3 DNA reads TGTACCAGCAGCCCCGACATTCTCACAGATACGCAGTATTTT.

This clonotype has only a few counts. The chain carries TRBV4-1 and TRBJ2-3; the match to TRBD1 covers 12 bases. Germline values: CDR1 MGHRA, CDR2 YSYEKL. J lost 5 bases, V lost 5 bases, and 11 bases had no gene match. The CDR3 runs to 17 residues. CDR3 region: CASSAAPGQGARDTQYF. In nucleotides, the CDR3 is TGCGCCAGCAGCGCTGCCCCGGGACAGGGGGCTAGAGATACGCAGTATTTT.

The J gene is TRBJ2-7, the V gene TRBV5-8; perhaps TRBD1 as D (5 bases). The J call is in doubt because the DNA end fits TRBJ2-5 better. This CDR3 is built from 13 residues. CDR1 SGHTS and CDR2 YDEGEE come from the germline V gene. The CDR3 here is CASSPREEETQYF. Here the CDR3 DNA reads TGTGCCAGCAGCCCCAGGGAAGAAGAGACCCAGTACTTC.

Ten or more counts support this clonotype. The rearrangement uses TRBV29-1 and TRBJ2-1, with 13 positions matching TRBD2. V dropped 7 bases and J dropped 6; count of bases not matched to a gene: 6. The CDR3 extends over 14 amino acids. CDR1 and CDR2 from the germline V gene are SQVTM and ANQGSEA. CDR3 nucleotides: TGCAGCGAGACTAGCGGGGGGTTTGGCAATGAGCAGTTCTTC. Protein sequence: CSETSGGFGNEQFF.

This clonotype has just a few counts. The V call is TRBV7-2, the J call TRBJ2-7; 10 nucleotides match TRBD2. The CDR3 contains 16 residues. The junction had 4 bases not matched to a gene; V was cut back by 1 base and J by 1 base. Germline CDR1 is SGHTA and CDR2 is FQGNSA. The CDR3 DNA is TGTGCCAGCAGCTTAGAACTAGCGGGGAGTTCCTACGAGCAGTACTTC. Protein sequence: CASSLELAGSSYEQYF.